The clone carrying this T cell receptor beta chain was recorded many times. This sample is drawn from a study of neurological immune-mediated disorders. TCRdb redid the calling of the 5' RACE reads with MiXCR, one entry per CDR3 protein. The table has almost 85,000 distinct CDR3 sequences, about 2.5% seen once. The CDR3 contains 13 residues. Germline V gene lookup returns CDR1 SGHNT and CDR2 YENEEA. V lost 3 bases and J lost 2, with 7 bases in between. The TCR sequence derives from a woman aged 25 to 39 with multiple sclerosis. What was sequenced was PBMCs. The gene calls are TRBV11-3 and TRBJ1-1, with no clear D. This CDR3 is CASSLGPNTEAFF. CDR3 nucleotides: TGTGCCAGCAGCTTGGGTCCTAACACTGAAGCTTTCTTT.